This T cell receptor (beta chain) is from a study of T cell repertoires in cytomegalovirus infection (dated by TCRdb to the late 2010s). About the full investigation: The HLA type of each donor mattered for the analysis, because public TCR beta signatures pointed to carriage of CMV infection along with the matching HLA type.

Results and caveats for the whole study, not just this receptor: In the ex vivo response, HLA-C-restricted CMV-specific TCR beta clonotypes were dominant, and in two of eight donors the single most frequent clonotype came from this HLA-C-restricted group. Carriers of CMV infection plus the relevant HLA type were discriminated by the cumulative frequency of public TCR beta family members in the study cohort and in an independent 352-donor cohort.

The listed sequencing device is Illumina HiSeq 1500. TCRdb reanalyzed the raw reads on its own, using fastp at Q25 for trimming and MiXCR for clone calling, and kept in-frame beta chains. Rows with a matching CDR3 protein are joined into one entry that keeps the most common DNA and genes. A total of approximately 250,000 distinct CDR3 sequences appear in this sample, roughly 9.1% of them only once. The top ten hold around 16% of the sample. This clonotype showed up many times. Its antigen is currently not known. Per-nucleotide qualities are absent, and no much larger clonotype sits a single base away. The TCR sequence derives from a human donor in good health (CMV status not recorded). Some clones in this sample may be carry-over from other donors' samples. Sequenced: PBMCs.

The sequence in DNA is TGCGCCAGCAGCTTGGGGGCGCTTGGTGAGACCCAGTACTTC. This sequence encodes CASSLGALGETQYF. The rearranged chain carries TRBV5-1 and TRBJ2-5, with no D gene named confidently. V sheds 0 bases and J sheds 5 bases, leaving 11 bases between their ends. The CDR3 covers 14 residues, taking in both the cysteine and the phenylalanine. This entry keeps only the CDR3 DNA: 42 bases, framed from base 1. CDR1 is given as SGHRS and CDR2 as YFSETQ, both from the germline V gene.